The clone carrying this T cell receptor (beta chain) was counted only a few times. As yet, its antigen is unknown. Arm-PCR of CDR3 regions with iRepertoire HTBI primers generated TCR beta libraries. TCRdb re-called the multiplex PCR reads through MiXCR, storing one row per CDR3 protein. This table holds about 380,000 distinct CDR3 sequences, 15% to 19% found once. The sample originates from a study of regulatory T cells in long-lasting Graves disease. Noted time point: newly diagnosed GD, antithyroid drugs for less than 3 months. The TCR library was made from RNA that had been extracted from PBMCs in TRIzol. Patient provenance is recorded as an endocrinology department in Xi'an, China. Study-level findings and limits: Having few samples may have compromised the accuracy. Among samples with persistent disease, TRBV28, TRBJ1-2 and TRBJ2-5 were favored.

In germline, CDR1 is DFQATT, CDR2 SNEGSKA (reference sequence). The CDR3 covers 15 residues. V was clipped by 0 bases and J by 3 bases, with 11 bases between them. The origin of this receptor is a female donor with Graves disease. The V and J genes are TRBV20-1 and TRBJ2-2; D gene unclear. The sequencing here drew on peripheral blood mononuclear cells (PBMCs), taken at new diagnosis, from a patient treated with antithyroid drugs. DNA of the CDR3: TGCAGTGCTAGAGATCTGAGACAAGACACCGGGGAGCTGTTTTTT. Its protein is CSARDLRQDTGELFF.